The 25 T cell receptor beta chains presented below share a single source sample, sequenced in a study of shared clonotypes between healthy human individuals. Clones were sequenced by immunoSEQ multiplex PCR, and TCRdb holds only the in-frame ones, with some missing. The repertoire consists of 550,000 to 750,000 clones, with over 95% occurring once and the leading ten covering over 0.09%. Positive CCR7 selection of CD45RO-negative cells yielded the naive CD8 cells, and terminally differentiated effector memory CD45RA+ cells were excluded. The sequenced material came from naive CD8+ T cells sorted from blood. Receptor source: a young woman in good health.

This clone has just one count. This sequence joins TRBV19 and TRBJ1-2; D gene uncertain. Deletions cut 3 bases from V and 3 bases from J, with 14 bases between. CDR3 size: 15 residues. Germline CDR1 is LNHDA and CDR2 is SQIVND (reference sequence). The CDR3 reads CASSISRSFDYGYTF. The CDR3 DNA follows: TGTGCCAGTAGTATCAGCAGGTCGTTTGACTATGGCTACACCTTC.

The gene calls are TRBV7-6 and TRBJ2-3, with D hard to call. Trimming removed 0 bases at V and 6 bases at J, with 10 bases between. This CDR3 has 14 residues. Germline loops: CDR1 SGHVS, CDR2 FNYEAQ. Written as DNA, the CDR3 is TGTGCCAGCAGCTTAGCGGCAGGTCCTGATACGCAGTATTTT. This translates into CASSLAAGPDTQYF. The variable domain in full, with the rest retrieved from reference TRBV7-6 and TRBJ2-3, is GAGVSQSPRYKVTKRGQDVALRCDPISGHVSLYWYRQALGQGPEFLTYFNYEAQQDKSGLPNDRFSAERPEGSISTLTIQRTEQRDSAMYRCASSLAAGPDTQYFGPGTRLTVL.

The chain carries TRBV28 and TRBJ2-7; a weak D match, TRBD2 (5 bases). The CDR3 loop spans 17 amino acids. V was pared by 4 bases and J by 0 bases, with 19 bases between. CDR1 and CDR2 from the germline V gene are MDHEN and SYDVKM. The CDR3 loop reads CASSSTTGERSSYEQYF. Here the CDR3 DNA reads TGTGCCAGCAGTTCGACCACCGGGGAGCGGAGCTCCTACGAGCAGTACTTC.

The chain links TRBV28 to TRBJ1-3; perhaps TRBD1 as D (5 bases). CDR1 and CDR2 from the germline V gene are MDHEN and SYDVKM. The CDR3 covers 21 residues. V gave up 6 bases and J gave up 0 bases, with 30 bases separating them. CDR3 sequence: CASRGRIGADGKTYSGNTIYF. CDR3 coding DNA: TGTGCCAGCAGAGGCCGCATAGGGGCGGACGGGAAGACTTACTCTGGAAACACCATATATTTT.

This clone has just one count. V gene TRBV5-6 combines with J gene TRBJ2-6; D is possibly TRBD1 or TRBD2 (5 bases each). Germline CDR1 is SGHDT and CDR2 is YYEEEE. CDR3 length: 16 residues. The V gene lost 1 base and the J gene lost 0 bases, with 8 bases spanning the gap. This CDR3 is CASSLWGSSGANVLTF. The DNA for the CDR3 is TGTGCCAGCAGCTTGTGGGGGAGCTCTGGGGCCAACGTCCTGACTTTC.

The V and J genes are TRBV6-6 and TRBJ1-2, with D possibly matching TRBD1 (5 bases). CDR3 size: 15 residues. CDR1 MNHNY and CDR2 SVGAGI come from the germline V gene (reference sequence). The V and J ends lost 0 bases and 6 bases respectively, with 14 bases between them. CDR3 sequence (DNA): TGTGCCAGCAGTTACTCGGGGCGTGGGAGACATGGCTACACCTTC. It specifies CASSYSGRGRHGYTF.

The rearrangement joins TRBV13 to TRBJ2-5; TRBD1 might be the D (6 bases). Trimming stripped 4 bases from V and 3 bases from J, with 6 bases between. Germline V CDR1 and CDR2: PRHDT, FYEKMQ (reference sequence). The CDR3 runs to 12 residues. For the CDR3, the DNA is TGTGCCAGCAGCTGGACAGAAGAGACCCAGTACTTC. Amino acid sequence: CASSWTEETQYF. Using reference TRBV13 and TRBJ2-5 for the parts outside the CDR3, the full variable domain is AAGVIQSPRHLIKEKRETATLKCYPIPRHDTVYWYQQGPGQDPQFLISFYEKMQSDKGSIPDRFSAQQFSDYHSELNMSSLELGDSALYFCASSWTEETQYFGPGTRLLVL.

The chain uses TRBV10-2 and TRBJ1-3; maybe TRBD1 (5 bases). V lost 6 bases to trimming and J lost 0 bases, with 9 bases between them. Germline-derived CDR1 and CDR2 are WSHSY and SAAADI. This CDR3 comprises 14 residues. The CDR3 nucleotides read TGCGCCAGCAGGGGGCGGACCTCTGGAAACACCATATATTTT. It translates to CASRGRTSGNTIYF.

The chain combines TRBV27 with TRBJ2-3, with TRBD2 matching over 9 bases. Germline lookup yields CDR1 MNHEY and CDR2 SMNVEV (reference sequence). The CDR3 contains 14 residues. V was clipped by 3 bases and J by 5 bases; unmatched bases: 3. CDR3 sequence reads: CASSFGGRGDTQYF. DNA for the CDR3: TGTGCCAGCAGTTTCGGCGGGAGGGGAGATACGCAGTATTTT.

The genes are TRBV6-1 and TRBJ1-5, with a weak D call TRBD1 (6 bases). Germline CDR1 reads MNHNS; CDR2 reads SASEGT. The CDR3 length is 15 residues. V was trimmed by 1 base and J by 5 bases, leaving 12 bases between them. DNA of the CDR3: TGTGCCAGCAGTGAAGACCGGGACATCTATCAGCCCCAGCATTTT. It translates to CASSEDRDIYQPQHF.

The CDR3 bases are TGTGCCAGCAGCTCGGGACAGTCCTACGAGCAGTACTTC. Protein sequence: CASSSGQSYEQYF. The rearrangement links TRBV5-6 to TRBJ2-7; 7 nucleotides align to TRBD1. The CDR3 is 13 amino acids. J was trimmed by 1 base and V by 3 bases; bases with no gene match: 1. Looked up from germline, CDR1 is SGHDT and CDR2 is YYEEEE.

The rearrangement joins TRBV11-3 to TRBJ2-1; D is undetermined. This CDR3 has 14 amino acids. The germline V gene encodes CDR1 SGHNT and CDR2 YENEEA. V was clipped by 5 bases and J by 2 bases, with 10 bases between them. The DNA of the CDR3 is TGTGCCAGCAGCCAGAGCAACACCTACAATGAGCAGTTCTTC. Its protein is CASSQSNTYNEQFF.

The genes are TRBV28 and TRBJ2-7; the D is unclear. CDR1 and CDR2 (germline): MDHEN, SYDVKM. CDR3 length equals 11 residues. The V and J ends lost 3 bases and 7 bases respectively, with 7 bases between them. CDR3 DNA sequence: TGTGCCAGCAGTTTCGGTTGGGAGCAGTACTTC. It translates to CASSFGWEQYF.

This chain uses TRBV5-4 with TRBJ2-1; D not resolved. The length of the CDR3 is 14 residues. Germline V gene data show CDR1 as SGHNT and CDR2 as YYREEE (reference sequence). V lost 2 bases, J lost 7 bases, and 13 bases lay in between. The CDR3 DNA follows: TGTGCCAGCAGCTTATCCACCGCGTGGAATGAGCAGTTCTTC. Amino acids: CASSLSTAWNEQFF.

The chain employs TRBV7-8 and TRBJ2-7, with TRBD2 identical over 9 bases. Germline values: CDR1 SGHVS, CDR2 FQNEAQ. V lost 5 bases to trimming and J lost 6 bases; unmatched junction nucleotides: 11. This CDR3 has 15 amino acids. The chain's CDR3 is CASSLRWREGREQYF. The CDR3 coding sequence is TGTGCCAGCAGCCTAAGATGGCGGGAGGGCCGCGAGCAGTACTTC.

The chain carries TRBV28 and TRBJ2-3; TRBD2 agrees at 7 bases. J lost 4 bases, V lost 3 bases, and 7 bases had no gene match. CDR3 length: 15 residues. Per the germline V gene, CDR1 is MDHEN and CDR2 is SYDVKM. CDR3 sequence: CASSFWREHADTQYF. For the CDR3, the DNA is TGTGCCAGCAGTTTCTGGCGGGAGCACGCAGATACGCAGTATTTT.

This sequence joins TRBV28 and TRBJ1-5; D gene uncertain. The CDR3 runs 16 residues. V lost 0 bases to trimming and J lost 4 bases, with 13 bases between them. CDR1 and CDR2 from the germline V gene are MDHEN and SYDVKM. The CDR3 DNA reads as TGTGCCAGCAGTTTATGGTTGGACGCGAAGAATCAGCCCCAGCATTTT. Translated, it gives CASSLWLDAKNQPQHF.

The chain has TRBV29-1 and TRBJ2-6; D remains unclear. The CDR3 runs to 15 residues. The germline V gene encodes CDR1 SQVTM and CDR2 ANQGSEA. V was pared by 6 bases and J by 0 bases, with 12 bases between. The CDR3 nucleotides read TGCAGCGTGGGGAATCTGGGCTCTGGGGCCAACGTCCTGACTTTC. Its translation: CSVGNLGSGANVLTF.

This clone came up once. The CDR3 nucleotides read TGTGCCAGCAGCCCAGAGCGTGGGTCGCCAGAGACCCAGTACTTC. This gives the protein CASSPERGSPETQYF. V gene TRBV7-8 combines with J gene TRBJ2-5; unclear D gene. Germline V lookup: CDR1 SGHVS, CDR2 FQNEAQ. CDR3 length: 15 amino acids. Trimming took 5 bases from V and 4 from J, leaving 17 bases between them.

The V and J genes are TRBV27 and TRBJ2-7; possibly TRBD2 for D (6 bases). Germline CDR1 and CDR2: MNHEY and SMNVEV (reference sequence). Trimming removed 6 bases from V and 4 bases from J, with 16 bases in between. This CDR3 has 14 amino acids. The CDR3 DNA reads TGTGCCAGCAGACCCGGAGGGAACTTTTACGAGCAGTACTTC. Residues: CASRPGGNFYEQYF.

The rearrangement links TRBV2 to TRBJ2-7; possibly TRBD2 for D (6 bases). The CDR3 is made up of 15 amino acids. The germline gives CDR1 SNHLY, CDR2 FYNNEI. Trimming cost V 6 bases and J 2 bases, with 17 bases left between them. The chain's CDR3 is CASRRGATPAYEQYF. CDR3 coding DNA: TGTGCCAGCAGGCGGGGTGCCACCCCTGCCTACGAGCAGTACTTC. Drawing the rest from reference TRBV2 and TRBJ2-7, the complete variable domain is EPEVTQTPSHQVTQMGQEVILRCVPISNHLYFYWYRQILGQKVEFLVSFYNNEISEKSEIFDDQFSVERPDGSNFTLKIRSTKLEDSAMYFCASRRGATPAYEQYFGPGTRLTVT.

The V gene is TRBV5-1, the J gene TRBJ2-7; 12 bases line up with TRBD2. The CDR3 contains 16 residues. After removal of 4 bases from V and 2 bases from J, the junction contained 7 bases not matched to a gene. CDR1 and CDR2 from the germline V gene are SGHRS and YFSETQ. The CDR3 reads CASSAGLAGTTYEQYF. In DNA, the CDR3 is TGCGCCAGCAGCGCGGGACTAGCGGGTACCACCTACGAGCAGTACTTC.

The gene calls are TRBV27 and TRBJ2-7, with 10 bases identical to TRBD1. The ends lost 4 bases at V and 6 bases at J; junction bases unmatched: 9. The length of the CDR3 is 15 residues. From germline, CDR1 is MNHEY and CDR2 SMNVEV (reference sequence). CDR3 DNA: TGTGCCAGCAGTTACATGGGACAGGGGAAAGGCGAGCAGTACTTC. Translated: CASSYMGQGKGEQYF.

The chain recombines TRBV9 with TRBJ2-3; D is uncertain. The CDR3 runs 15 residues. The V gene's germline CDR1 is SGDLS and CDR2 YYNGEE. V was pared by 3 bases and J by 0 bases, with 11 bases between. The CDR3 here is CASSDLTTSTDTQYF. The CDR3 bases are TGTGCCAGCAGCGACCTAACAACTAGCACAGATACGCAGTATTTT.

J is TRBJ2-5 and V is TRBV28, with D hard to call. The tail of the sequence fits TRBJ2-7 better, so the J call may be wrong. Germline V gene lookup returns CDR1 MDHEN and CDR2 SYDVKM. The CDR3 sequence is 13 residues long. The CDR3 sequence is CASAMAGSYEQYF. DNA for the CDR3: TGTGCCAGCGCAATGGCAGGCTCCTACGAGCAGTACTTC.